This T cell receptor (beta chain) comes out of a study of CD8 T cells in ankylosing spondylitis. On this clonotype itself: A much larger clone differs by one base, so this may be a read error.

The CDR3 is made up of 12 amino acids. TCRdb recomputed calls from the 5' RACE reads with MiXCR, one row per CDR3 protein. Of a few hundred thousand distinct CDR3 sequences listed, around 19% are singletons. The chain carries TRBV12-3 or TRBV12-4 and TRBJ1-2; possibly TRBD1 for D (5 bases). This sequence originates from a male donor with ankylosing spondylitis or in good health (not recorded which). Input material: blood, either unsorted or a sorted T cell fraction (not recorded which). Here the CDR3 reads CASSLEGYDYTF. The CDR3 DNA follows: TGTGCCAGCAGTTTAGAGGGGTATGACTACACCTTC.